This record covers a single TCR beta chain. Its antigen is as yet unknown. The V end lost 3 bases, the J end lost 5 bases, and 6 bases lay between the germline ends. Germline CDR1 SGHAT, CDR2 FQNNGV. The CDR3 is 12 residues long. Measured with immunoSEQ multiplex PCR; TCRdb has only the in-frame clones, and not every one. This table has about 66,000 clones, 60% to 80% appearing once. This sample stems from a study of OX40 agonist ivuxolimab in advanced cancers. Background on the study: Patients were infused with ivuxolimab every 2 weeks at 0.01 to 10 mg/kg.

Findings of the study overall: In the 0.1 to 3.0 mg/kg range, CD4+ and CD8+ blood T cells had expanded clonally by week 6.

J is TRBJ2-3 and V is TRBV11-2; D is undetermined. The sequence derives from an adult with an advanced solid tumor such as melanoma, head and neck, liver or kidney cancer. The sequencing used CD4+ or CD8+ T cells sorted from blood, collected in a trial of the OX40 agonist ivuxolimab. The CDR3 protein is CASSFGGDTQYF. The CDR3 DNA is TGTGCCAGCAGCTTTGGCGGAGATACGCAGTATTTT.